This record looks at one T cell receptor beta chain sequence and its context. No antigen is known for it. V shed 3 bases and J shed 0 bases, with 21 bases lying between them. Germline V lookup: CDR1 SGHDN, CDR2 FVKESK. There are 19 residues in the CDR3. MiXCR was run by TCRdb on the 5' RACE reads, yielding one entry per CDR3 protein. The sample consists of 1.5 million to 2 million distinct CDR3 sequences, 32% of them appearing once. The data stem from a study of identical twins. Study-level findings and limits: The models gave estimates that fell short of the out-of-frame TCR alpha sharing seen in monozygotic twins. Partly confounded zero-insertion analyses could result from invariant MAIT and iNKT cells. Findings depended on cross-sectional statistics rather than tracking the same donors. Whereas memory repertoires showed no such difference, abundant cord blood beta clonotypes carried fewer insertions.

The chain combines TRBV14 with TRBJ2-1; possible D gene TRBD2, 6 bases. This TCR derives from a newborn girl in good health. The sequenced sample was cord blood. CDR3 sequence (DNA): TGTGCCAGCAGCCAGGCTAAAGCGGGCCCTCTTACCTCCTACAATGAGCAGTTCTTC. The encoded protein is CASSQAKAGPLTSYNEQFF.